This TCR beta chain is drawn from a study of identical twins. Overall study findings and caveats: A lower insertion count was a feature of abundant cord blood beta clonotypes, with no such feature in memory repertoires. Potential partial confounding of zero-insertion analyses by invariant MAIT and iNKT cells was noted.

This CDR3 comprises 14 residues. Germline CDR1 is WSHSY and CDR2 is SAAADI. V shed 10 bases and J 2 bases; nucleotides not matched to a gene: 6. This clonotype was recorded at least ten times. Its antigen is not known. Unique molecular identifiers were in the cDNA, with template-switch universal primer binding. TCRdb re-called the 5' RACE reads through MiXCR, storing one row per CDR3 protein. The data show about 240,000 distinct CDR3 sequences, over 9.5% seen once. The chain employs TRBV10-2 and TRBJ2-1; TRBD2 agrees at 9 bases. Sample: memory T cells sorted from blood. The TCR comes from a man aged 45-65 years in good health. CDR3 amino acids: CATLAGDAYNEQFF. The CDR3 DNA reads as TGCGCCACCTTAGCGGGGGACGCCTACAATGAGCAGTTCTTC.